The rows below give T cell receptor beta chains drawn from one sample of a study of blood T cell repertoires in COVID-19. Clones were read by immunoSEQ multiplex PCR, and TCRdb kept only the in-frame ones, dropping some. The profile shows roughly 300,000 clones, 80% to 90% of them singletons. Sequencing was performed on peripheral blood. All receptors come from a woman in her fifties or sixties who had recovered from COVID-19. Each CDR3 is given with its conserved first and last residue. The D gene is left open where the match is weak. Size tells how often a clone was seen (once, few, many) or the class of an expanded clone, and some rows leave it out.

>TRBV4-2|TRBJ1-5|-|-
CASTSGGDQPQHF
TGTGCCAGCACATCTGGGGGCGACCAGCCCCAGCATTTT
>TRBV5-1|TRBJ2-1|-|-
CASSSAGTGGNEQFF
TGCGCCAGCAGCTCCGCCGGGACTGGGGGGAATGAGCAGTTCTTC
>TRBV18|TRBJ1-4|-|TRBD1
CASSPRQGVGEKLFF
TGTGCCAGCTCACCCCGACAGGGGGTCGGAGAAAAACTGTTTTTT
>TRBV2|TRBJ1-5|-|-
CASSGGRGGNQPQHF
TGTGCCAGCAGCGGGGGGAGGGGTGGCAATCAGCCCCAGCATTTT
>TRBV3-1/TRBV3-2|TRBJ1-1|-|TRBD1
CASSQGDSEAFF
TGTGCCAGCAGCCAAGGGGACAGTGAAGCTTTCTTT
>TRBV19|TRBJ2-2|-|TRBD2
CATQAGLDGELFF
TGTGCCACTCAAGCGGGGCTAGACGGGGAGCTGTTTTTT
>TRBV6-2/TRBV6-3|TRBJ2-7|-|-
CASSLARPYEQYF
TGTGCCAGCAGTTTGGCCAGGCCTTACGAGCAGTACTTC
>TRBV9|TRBJ1-3|-|-
CASSKDRGNTIYF
TGTGCCAGCAGCAAAGACAGGGGAAACACCATATATTTT
>TRBV19|TRBJ1-5|once|-
CASSIGAPGNSNQPQHF
TGTGCCAGTAGTATAGGGGCGCCCGGAAATAGCAATCAGCCCCAGCATTTT
>TRBV5-4|TRBJ2-5|-|TRBD2
CASSLVSGGAETQYF
TGTGCCAGCAGCTTGGTTAGCGGGGGAGCGGAGACCCAGTACTTC
>TRBV7-3|TRBJ1-1|-|-
CASSLGASTEAFF
TGTGCCAGCAGCTTAGGGGCCTCGACTGAAGCTTTCTTT
>TRBV7-2|TRBJ1-4|few|-
CASGTRAEKLFF
TGTGCCAGCGGGACACGAGCAGAAAAACTGTTTTTT
>TRBV30|TRBJ1-4|-|-
CAWSGGAGTNEKLFF
TGTGCCTGGAGTGGCGGAGCAGGGACTAATGAAAAACTGTTTTTT
>TRBV11-3|TRBJ2-5|-|TRBD1
CASSDDRVGETQYF
TGTGCCAGCAGCGACGACAGGGTGGGAGAGACCCAGTACTTC
>TRBV19|TRBJ1-4|-|TRBD1
CASSLYRTGSNEKLFF
TGTGCCAGTAGTCTCTACCGGACAGGAAGTAATGAAAAACTGTTTTTT
>TRBV9|TRBJ2-6|once|-
CASSNDRSSGANVLTF
TGTGCCAGCAGCAACGACAGGTCCTCTGGGGCCAACGTCCTGACTTTC
>TRBV6-5|TRBJ2-1|once|-
CASSYIREWYNEQFF
TGTGCCAGCAGTTACATCCGGGAGTGGTACAATGAGCAGTTCTTC
>TRBV21-1|TRBJ2-3|-|-
CASSKRGASTDTQYF
TGTGCCAGCAGCAAACGGGGGGCGAGCACAGATACGCAGTATTTT
>TRBV30|TRBJ2-1|-|TRBD1
CAWSVGQGAPVYNEQFF
TGTGCCTGGAGTGTGGGACAGGGAGCCCCTGTCTACAATGAGCAGTTCTTC
>TRBV7-2|TRBJ2-7|-|-
CASSYTLGPYEQYF
TGTGCCAGCAGCTATACATTGGGCCCCTACGAGCAGTACTTC
>TRBV7-2|TRBJ2-5|-|-
CASSLNLGAGETQYF
TGTGCCAGCAGCTTAAATCTGGGGGCTGGGGAGACCCAGTACTTC
>TRBV28|TRBJ2-1|-|-
CASSGGIVVDEQFF
TGTGCCAGCAGTGGGGGGATCGTGGTCGATGAGCAGTTCTTC
>TRBV11-2|TRBJ2-7|once|-
CASSLGRDYEQYF
TGTGCCAGCAGCTTAGGGCGGGACTACGAGCAGTACTTC
>TRBV6-5|TRBJ1-4|-|-
CASRAQVLPNEKLFF
TGTGCCAGCAGGGCTCAGGTTCTCCCAAATGAAAAACTGTTTTTT
>TRBV28|TRBJ2-2|-|-
CASGRVGTGELFF
TGTGCCAGCGGCAGGGTCGGCACCGGGGAGCTGTTTTTT
>TRBV4-2|TRBJ2-2|-|TRBD2
CASSQGPGLGNTGELFF
TGTGCCAGCAGCCAAGGCCCGGGACTAGGGAACACCGGGGAGCTGTTTTTT
>TRBV30|TRBJ2-7|-|-
CAWSPGGPYEQYF
TGTGCCTGGAGTCCTGGGGGCCCTTACGAGCAGTACTTC
>TRBV18|TRBJ1-1|-|-
CASSPQQDTEAFF
TGTGCCAGCTCACCACAGCAGGACACTGAAGCTTTCTTT
>TRBV11-2|TRBJ2-7|-|TRBD1
CASSLDGGQALPYEQYF
TGTGCCAGCAGCTTAGATGGGGGACAGGCCCTCCCCTACGAGCAGTACTTC